This T cell receptor beta chain was retrieved from a study of T cells in Graves' hyperthyroidism and ophthalmopathy. Study findings and constraints: Most thyroid clonotypes expanded above 0.001 were also detected in blood.

For this clonotype: Its antigen remains unknown.

CDR3 length: 15 residues. The germline CDR1 and CDR2 sequences are MGHDK and SYGVNS. After removal of 6 bases from V and 1 base from J, the junction contained 7 bases not matched to a gene. Using RNA transcripts as the source, TCR beta CDR3 regions were amplified. An initial round of RT-PCR targeting the TCR CDR3 relied on the HTBI primer set. MiXCR, applied by TCRdb to the multiplex PCR reads, yields one record per CDR3 protein. Of hundreds of thousands of distinct CDR3 sequences listed, 38% are singletons. The sequence derives from a man aged 18 to 29 with Graves' hyperthyroidism. The chain couples TRBV25-1 to TRBJ2-5; 8 bases align to TRBD1. The sample comprised blood. The CDR3 loop reads CASSPEDRVQETQYF. Written as DNA, the CDR3 is TGTGCCAGCAGCCCCGAGGACAGGGTCCAAGAGACCCAGTACTTC.